Listed below are T cell receptor beta chains from one sample, sequenced in a study of blood T cells in healthy people across ages. MiXCR, applied by TCRdb to the 5' RACE reads, yields one record per CDR3 protein. The profile shows 800,000 to 1,300,000 distinct CDR3 sequences, almost 25% of them singletons. These sequences were also reported in another study, on T cells of mothers and their children.

Sequenced: blood. The receptors originated from a girl aged 2 to 10 in good health. The CDR3 runs from the conserved cysteine through the conserved F or W. A D gene is named only where the DNA matches it firmly. Some rows have no size entry. The others give once, few or many, or a class for an expanded clone.

V gene,D gene,clone size,J gene,CDR3 DNA,CDR3 protein
TRBV9,.,.,TRBJ2-7,TGTGCCAGCAGCCCCGATGGGAACGAGCAGTACTTC,CASSPDGNEQYF
TRBV5-1,.,few,TRBJ1-2,TGCGCCAGCCGCCCCGGAGCTAACTATGGCTACACCTTC,CASRPGANYGYTF
TRBV7-9,.,.,TRBJ2-7,TGTGCCAGCGCGGGTGTCGGCTACGAGCAGTACTTC,CASAGVGYEQYF
TRBV4-3,TRBD1,few,TRBJ2-2,TGCGCCAGCAGCCAAGTAGTAGGGGGCCGGGGCGGGGAGCTGTTTTTT,CASSQVVGGRGGELFF
TRBV7-9,.,once,TRBJ1-1,TGTGCCAGCAGCTTACACGGAGGAGGGAACACTGAAGCTTTCTTT,CASSLHGGGNTEAFF
TRBV7-9,.,.,TRBJ2-1,TGTGCCAGCAGCAACAGCCCGGGGGCTCACAATGAGCAGTTCTTC,CASSNSPGAHNEQFF
TRBV7-9,.,few,TRBJ2-4,TGTGCCAGCACTTCAGCGGAGGACATTCAGTACTTC,CASTSAEDIQYF
TRBV7-9,.,.,TRBJ1-2,TGTGCCAGCCACTCAGGGTCGGAACACAACTATGGCTACACCTTC,CASHSGSEHNYGYTF
TRBV4-3,.,.,TRBJ2-7,TGCGCCAGCGGAACCTATACCAGTCTCGAGCAGTACTTC,CASGTYTSLEQYF
TRBV6-5,.,.,TRBJ2-3,TGTGCCAGCAGGGGCGACGCAGATACGCAGTATTTT,CASRGDADTQYF
TRBV2,.,few,TRBJ1-5,TGTGCCAGCAGTGAGCGGCAGATCAATCAGCCCCAGCATTTT,CASSERQINQPQHF
TRBV11-2,.,.,TRBJ1-4,TGTGCCAGCAGCCTTTGGCAGACAGGAGCTAATGAAAAACTGTTTTTT,CASSLWQTGANEKLFF
TRBV27,.,.,TRBJ2-3,TGTGCCAGCAGTCCCCGACAGGTTGGGACAGATACGCAGTATTTT,CASSPRQVGTDTQYF
TRBV18,TRBD1,.,TRBJ2-1,TGTGCCAGCTCACCACCGCCCGGGACAGGCCCATACAATGAGCAGTTCTTC,CASSPPPGTGPYNEQFF
TRBV29-1,.,.,TRBJ2-5,TGCAGCGTTCTCGCAGCTCAAGAGACCCAGTACTTC,CSVLAAQETQYF
TRBV29-1,.,.,TRBJ1-3,TGCAGCGTTGGGGAAGGGCACTCTGGAAACACCATATATTTT,CSVGEGHSGNTIYF
TRBV4-2,.,few,TRBJ1-2,TGTGCCAGCAGCCAAGAAGGGGAGGAGTTGCTGTTC,CASSQEGEELLF
TRBV7-9,TRBD1,few,TRBJ1-1,TGTGCCAGCAGCTTAGCGCGGTGGGGAGCAGGGGGAGCTTTCTTT,CASSLARWGAGGAFF
TRBV5-6,TRBD2,few,TRBJ2-5,TGTGCCAGCAGCTTGGGGGACTATAATCCGGAGACCCAGTGCTTC,CASSLGDYNPETQCF
TRBV6-2/TRBV6-3,TRBD2,.,TRBJ2-4,TGTGCCAGCGAGACTAGCGGGGGATCAAACATTCAGTACTTC,CASETSGGSNIQYF
TRBV4-3,TRBD2,few,TRBJ2-1,TGCGCCAGCAGCCCCAGACGGGCGGGGGGAGCCTACAATGAGCAGTTCTTC,CASSPRRAGGAYNEQFF
TRBV20-1,.,.,TRBJ1-3,TGCAGTGCACGTAGGGGAGGTGGAAACACCATATATTTT,CSARRGGGNTIYF
TRBV11-2,TRBD1,few,TRBJ2-1,TGTGCCAGCAGCTCTACGAGGGACAGAACCCTTTTCTACAATGAGCAGTTCTTC,CASSSTRDRTLFYNEQFF
TRBV3-1,.,few,TRBJ1-4,TGTGCCAGCAGCCTTCTCGACAAGGAAAAACTGTTTTTT,CASSLLDKEKLFF
TRBV4-1,.,.,TRBJ1-2,TGCGCCAGCAGCCAAGTCTCCGGGGCGGTCGACTATGGCTACACCTTC,CASSQVSGAVDYGYTF
TRBV7-9,.,.,TRBJ2-7,TGTGCCAGCAGCTCCCTGAGACTGGACAGAGGCCTATCCTACGAGCAGTACTTC,CASSSLRLDRGLSYEQYF
TRBV20-1,.,few,TRBJ1-4,TGCAGTGCTAGCATAGGGGTTGGGGAAAAACTGTTTTTT,CSASIGVGEKLFF
TRBV18,.,.,TRBJ1-4,TGTGCCAGCTCACCATTGGACTTAAATGAAAAACTGTTTTTT,CASSPLDLNEKLFF
TRBV9,.,.,TRBJ2-5,TGTGCCAGCACCCCAGACGGAAACCAAGAGACCCAGTACTTC,CASTPDGNQETQYF
TRBV6-5,.,.,TRBJ1-1,TGTGCCAGCAGTTCACGTGGGGACATGAACACTGAAGCTTTCTTT,CASSSRGDMNTEAFF
TRBV2,.,.,TRBJ2-3,TGTGCCAGCGGCCTCTTCGATAAGGGGTATTTT,CASGLFDKGYF
TRBV24-1,.,.,TRBJ2-2,TGTGCCACCGAAATGAACACCGGGGAGCTGTTTTTT,CATEMNTGELFF
TRBV4-1,.,.,TRBJ1-1,TGCGCCAGCAGCCAAGGGCAGGGGTCTGAAGCTTTCTTT,CASSQGQGSEAFF
TRBV10-1,.,.,TRBJ2-7,TGCGCCAGCAGTGAGTCGAAGGGGACCAGCTCCTACGAGCAGTACTTC,CASSESKGTSSYEQYF
TRBV3-1,.,.,TRBJ2-3,TGTGCCAGCAGCCTACTCGGCCCAACAGATACGCAGTATTTT,CASSLLGPTDTQYF
TRBV6-4,.,once,TRBJ2-6,TGTGCCAGCAGTGACTCCCAGTCTTTTCTCTCTGGGGCCAACGTCCTGACTTTC,CASSDSQSFLSGANVLTF
TRBV4-1,TRBD1,few,TRBJ2-7,TGCGCCAGCAGCCCACCGGGACAGGGGTACGGCTCCTACGAGCAGTACTTC,CASSPPGQGYGSYEQYF
TRBV28,.,.,TRBJ2-7,TGTGCCAGCAGTTTCCCAGAAATCACCTACGAGCAGTACTTC,CASSFPEITYEQYF
TRBV7-9,.,.,TRBJ2-4,TGTGCCAGCACTGCCCTGGGGGACGGAAACATTCAGTACTTC,CASTALGDGNIQYF
TRBV12-3/TRBV12-4,.,few,TRBJ2-7,TGTGCCAGCAGCCCTTCCGGGCTAGAAGGCCACGAGCAGCACTTC,CASSPSGLEGHEQHF
TRBV12-3/TRBV12-4,.,few,TRBJ2-4,TGTGCCAGCAGTTTCGTGTTACAGGAGGAGAAAAACATTCAGTACTTC,CASSFVLQEEKNIQYF
TRBV28,TRBD1,.,TRBJ2-1,TGTGCCAGCAGTTTCGGACAGGGGTCCAGACTTTCCTACAATGAGCAGTTCTTC,CASSFGQGSRLSYNEQFF